Shown below are 27 T cell receptor beta chains from a single sample sequenced in a study of beta chain features in type 1 diabetes. Every bit of the isolated RNA underwent reverse transcription, so sequencing read expressed TCRB transcripts. Assay: immunoSEQ multiplex PCR; the TCRdb copy retains only in-frame clones and omits some. The sample lists hundreds of thousands of clones; under 20% were seen once. The sequenced sample was naive CD4+ T cells from blood. Receptor source: a woman younger than 35 in good health.

This clone was seen a few times. The genes are TRBV7-9 and TRBJ2-7, with D possibly called TRBD1 or TRBD2 (6 bases each). The V gene lost 3 bases and the J gene lost 4 bases, with 13 bases spanning the gap. This CDR3 is built from 14 residues. Germline values: CDR1 SEHNR, CDR2 FQNEAQ (reference sequence). As DNA, the CDR3 is TGTGCCAGCAGCTTGGGGGGCGGTGTTTACGAGCAGTACTTC. Protein product: CASSLGGGVYEQYF.

The V gene is TRBV2, the J gene TRBJ2-3, with TRBD1 matching 7 bases. The CDR3 totals 15 residues. Germline CDR1 reads SNHLY; CDR2 reads FYNNEI. The junction had 7 bases not matched to a gene; V was cut back by 4 bases and J by 3 bases. CDR3 region: CASSGWGQLTDTQYF. CDR3 nucleotide sequence: TGTGCCAGCAGTGGTTGGGGACAGCTGACAGATACGCAGTATTTT.

V usage is TRBV7-9 and J usage is TRBJ2-1, with D unclear. With 2 bases removed from V and 7 bases from J, the gap between germline ends came to 3 bases. CDR3 length: 11 residues. The germline gives CDR1 SEHNR, CDR2 FQNEAQ (reference sequence). The CDR3 is CASSLMNEQFF. CDR3 sequence (DNA): TGTGCCAGCAGCTTAATGAATGAGCAGTTCTTC.

Only a few counts were recorded for this clone. This chain connects TRBV7-9 to TRBJ2-2; the D gene is possibly TRBD1 (6 bases). Germline lookup yields CDR1 SEHNR and CDR2 FQNEAQ (reference sequence). The CDR3 is 16 residues long. Trimming removed 1 base at V and 1 base at J, with 10 bases between. In DNA form, the CDR3 reads TGTGCCAGCAGCTTAGGACGGACAGAGAACACCGGGGAGCTGTTTTTT. Its translation: CASSLGRTENTGELFF.

This clone was seen a handful of times. The CDR3 spells CASSKRARTEAFF. In nucleotides, the CDR3 is TGTGCCAGCAGCAAGCGGGCGCGCACTGAAGCTTTCTTT. J is TRBJ1-1 and V is TRBV5-6; D gene unclear. The ends were cut back, 4 bases at V and 4 bases at J, with 11 bases in the middle. This CDR3 spans 13 amino acids. From germline, CDR1 is SGHDT and CDR2 YYEEEE.

J is TRBJ2-5 and V is TRBV6-6; D is unclear. Trimming removed 4 bases at V and 2 bases at J, with 14 bases between. The germline gives CDR1 MNHNY, CDR2 SVGAGI (reference sequence). This CDR3 spans 15 amino acids. The CDR3 DNA reads as TGTGCCAGCAGTTCCCGTGCAGGTTCGCAAGAGACCCAGTACTTC. Translating it yields CASSSRAGSQETQYF.

With respect to this clone: Other DNA sequences in this sample translate to the same CDR3. This chain connects TRBV7-9 to TRBJ2-1; tentatively, D is TRBD2 (5 bases). Trimming pared 5 bases from V and 2 bases from J, leaving 13 bases between. The CDR3 runs to 15 residues. Per the germline V gene, CDR1 is SEHNR and CDR2 is FQNEAQ (reference sequence). CDR3 sequence: CASSPPGTAYNEQFF. The CDR3 DNA reads as TGTGCCAGCAGCCCACCGGGAACCGCCTACAATGAGCAGTTCTTC.

This clone has a handful of counts. The chain employs TRBV7-8 and TRBJ2-7, with 9 bases fitting TRBD1. V lost 8 bases, J lost 5 bases, and 10 bases stayed unmatched. CDR1 is SGHVS, CDR2 FQNEAQ, per germline. CDR3 length equals 14 residues. The CDR3 DNA reads as TGTGCCAGCCGACAGGGGGGAGTGCGGAACGAGCAGTACTTC. This codes for CASRQGGVRNEQYF.

This rearrangement joins TRBV25-1 to TRBJ1-5, with D tentatively TRBD1 (6 bases). V lost 6 bases and J lost 4, with 13 bases in between. Germline V gives CDR1 MGHDK, CDR2 SYGVNS. The CDR3 contains 14 residues. CDR3 coding DNA: TGTGCCAGCAGCGGTACAGGGATTAATCAGCCCCAGCATTTT. Its protein is CASSGTGINQPQHF.

This clone has just a few counts. This chain joins TRBV7-3 and TRBJ2-5, with D perhaps TRBD1 or TRBD2 (5 bases each). This CDR3 contains 13 residues. The V gene lost 2 bases and the J gene lost 7 bases, with 11 bases spanning the gap. Per germline, CDR1 SGHTA and CDR2 FQGTGA. Here the CDR3 DNA reads TGTGCCAGCAGCTTACTTGATGGGGGGACCCAGTACTTC. This translates into CASSLLDGGTQYF.

This clone was recorded a few times. Other DNA sequences in the sample encode the same CDR3. The CDR3 sequence is CASSLSNGRSAEAFF. In nucleotides, the CDR3 is TGCGCCAGCAGCTTATCTAACGGTCGTTCGGCTGAAGCTTTCTTT. The gene calls are TRBV5-1 and TRBJ1-1, with no clear D. The CDR3 is made up of 15 amino acids. Germline V gene data show CDR1 as SGHRS and CDR2 as YFSETQ. V was clipped by 2 bases and J by 6 bases, with 17 bases between them.

This clone was observed a few times. The J gene is TRBJ1-2, the V gene TRBV20-1, with D tentatively TRBD1 (5 bases). Trimming shortened V by 7 bases and J by 4 bases, and 10 bases separated the two germline ends. This CDR3 has 11 amino acids. Germline loops: CDR1 DFQATT, CDR2 SNEGSKA (reference sequence). CDR3: CSGRDGYGYTF. The CDR3 DNA sequence: TGCAGTGGACGGGACGGCTATGGCTACACCTTC.

The gene calls are TRBV13 and TRBJ2-3; 12 bases fit TRBD1. The J segment lost 4 bases and the V segment lost 5 bases, leaving 1 base of the junction unmatched. Per the germline V gene, CDR1 is PRHDT and CDR2 is FYEKMQ (reference sequence). The length of the CDR3 is 14 residues. CDR3 sequence (DNA): TGTGCCAGCAGCGGGACAGGGGGCCCAGATACGCAGTATTTT. Translating it yields CASSGTGGPDTQYF.

The CDR3 DNA follows: TGTGCCAGCAGCTTATACAGGCTGGGTGAGCAGTTCTTC. This sequence encodes CASSLYRLGEQFF. The chain couples TRBV7-9 to TRBJ2-1; tentatively, D is TRBD1 (5 bases). The CDR3 runs 13 residues. Germline CDR1 reads SEHNR; CDR2 reads FQNEAQ (reference sequence). The germline V and J ends were trimmed by 2 bases and 9 bases, with 11 bases remaining between them.

The rearrangement joins TRBV5-6 to TRBJ2-3; no firm D call. Deletions cut 2 bases from V and 2 bases from J, with 9 bases between. CDR1 is SGHDT, CDR2 YYEEEE, per germline. The length of the CDR3 is 14 residues. The CDR3 sequence: CASSFRQNTDTQYF. DNA for the CDR3: TGTGCCAGCAGCTTTCGCCAGAACACAGATACGCAGTATTTT.

A few counts support this clone. The CDR3 protein is CASSFKIQPQHF. For the CDR3, the DNA is TGTGCCAGCAGTTTCAAGATTCAGCCCCAGCATTTT. The chain employs TRBV28 and TRBJ1-5; no firm D call. The length of the CDR3 is 12 residues. V lost 3 bases and J lost 6, with 6 bases in between. Germline V CDR1 and CDR2: MDHEN, SYDVKM.

This clone has just a few counts. This chain links TRBV6-5 with TRBJ2-7, with TRBD2 as a possible D gene (6 bases). This CDR3 is 15 amino acids long. Germline CDR1 reads MNHEY; CDR2 reads SVGAGI. With 2 bases removed from V and 2 bases from J, the gap between germline ends came to 13 bases. The chain's CDR3 is CASSYPRAGTYEQYF. Written as DNA, the CDR3 is TGTGCCAGCAGTTACCCGCGGGCGGGGACCTACGAGCAGTACTTC.

In its sample, this clone was seen a few times. At the DNA level, this CDR3 is encoded by other sequences in the same sample as well. V is TRBV9 and J is TRBJ2-1; TRBD1 or TRBD2 may be the D gene (6 bases each). CDR1 is SGDLS and CDR2 is YYNGEE in the germline V gene. V was shortened by 0 bases and J by 2 bases, with 9 bases between the two germline ends. This CDR3 is 15 amino acids long. The CDR3 sequence is CASSVGGGTYNEQFF. As DNA, the CDR3 is TGTGCCAGCAGCGTAGGAGGGGGGACCTACAATGAGCAGTTCTTC.

The DNA of the CDR3 is TGTGCCAGCGGATCTAGCACAGATACGCAGTATTTT. Translated: CASGSSTDTQYF. The chain carries TRBV28 and TRBJ2-3; D remains ambiguous. CDR3 length: 12 amino acids. The V end was cut by 8 bases, the J end by 0 bases, with 6 bases between. CDR1 and CDR2 (germline): MDHEN, SYDVKM.

The chain couples TRBV2 to TRBJ2-2; perhaps D is TRBD1 or TRBD2 (5 bases each). The V end was cut by 6 bases, the J end by 6 bases, with 20 bases between. The CDR3 totals 16 residues. Germline V CDR1 and CDR2: SNHLY, FYNNEI. CDR3 nucleotide sequence: TGTGCCAGCAGCGACGAAGTATGGGGACGGGCCGGGGAGCTGTTTTTT. Protein product: CASSDEVWGRAGELFF. The whole variable domain, remainder taken from reference TRBV2 and TRBJ2-2, is EPEVTQTPSHQVTQMGQEVILRCVPISNHLYFYWYRQILGQKVEFLVSFYNNEISEKSEIFDDQFSVERPDGSNFTLKIRSTKLEDSAMYFCASSDEVWGRAGELFFGEGSRLTVL.

This clone came up many times. In DNA form, the CDR3 reads TGTGCCAGCAGCCCAAGCCTCCGGGACCGGTACGAGCAGTACTTC. As protein: CASSPSLRDRYEQYF. The rearrangement links TRBV13 to TRBJ2-7; D might be TRBD1 or TRBD2, each matching 5 bases. The germline V and J ends were trimmed by 5 bases and 4 bases, with 18 bases remaining between them. The CDR3 contains 15 residues. In germline, CDR1 is PRHDT, CDR2 FYEKMQ (reference sequence).

In this sample, this clone turned up a few times. The CDR3 region is CASSLVGMGEQYF. The CDR3 nucleotides read TGCGCCAGCAGCTTGGTCGGGATGGGCGAGCAGTACTTC. The V call is TRBV5-1, the J call TRBJ2-7; maybe TRBD2 (5 bases). Germline V gene sequence: CDR1 SGHRS, CDR2 YFSETQ. V was trimmed by 0 bases and J by 6 bases, leaving 10 bases between them. The CDR3 extends over 13 amino acids.

This clone was counted between two and nine times. J is TRBJ1-4 and V is TRBV28; 7 nucleotides agree with TRBD1. The germline V gene encodes CDR1 MDHEN and CDR2 SYDVKM. CDR3 length: 16 residues. After removal of 6 bases from V and 3 bases from J, the junction contained 10 bases not matched to a gene. As DNA, the CDR3 is TGTGCCAGCAGCAAGAGACAGGGCTGGGCTAATGAAAAACTGTTTTTT. As protein: CASSKRQGWANEKLFF.

The gene calls are TRBV7-8 and TRBJ2-3, with 7 positions matching TRBD1. V was clipped by 5 bases and J by 4 bases; unmatched bases: 12. Germline assignment: CDR1 SGHVS and CDR2 FQNEAQ. The CDR3 covers 16 residues. CDR3 in DNA: TGTGCCAGCAGCCCTTTTACCGACAGGGCGGCAGATACGCAGTATTTT. It yields the protein CASSPFTDRAADTQYF.

Here the CDR3 DNA reads TGTGCCAGCAGCTATGACAGGTTGGCCAGCTACGAGCAGTACTTC. It specifies CASSYDRLASYEQYF. This chain connects TRBV7-9 to TRBJ2-7; D possibly corresponds to TRBD1 (6 bases). V was clipped by 4 bases and J by 3 bases, with 16 bases between them. Germline-derived CDR1 and CDR2 are SEHNR and FQNEAQ (reference sequence). The CDR3 runs 15 residues.

This chain connects TRBV6-6 to TRBJ1-2; D is ambiguous. V lost 2 bases, J lost 2 bases, and 6 bases lay in between. The CDR3 consists of 13 residues. Germline V gene data show CDR1 as MNHNY and CDR2 as SVGAGI (reference sequence). In DNA form, the CDR3 reads TGTGCCAGCAGTTACGGAGAAAACTATGGCTACACCTTC. Its translation is CASSYGENYGYTF.

The genes are TRBV4-1 and TRBJ1-6, with 10 bases matching TRBD1. The germline gives CDR1 MGHRA, CDR2 YSYEKL. The CDR3 consists of 15 residues. Trimming removed 4 bases from V and 10 bases from J; junction bases left unmatched: 7. The CDR3 region has the DNA TGCGCCAGCAGCCCCGTTCGGGACAGGGGCTCACCCCTCCACTTT. The encoded protein is CASSPVRDRGSPLHF.